These 10 T cell receptor beta chains came from one sample sequenced in a study of Ad26.COV2.S vaccination and SARS-CoV-2 variants. Method: immunoSEQ multiplex PCR; TCRdb's copy keeps in-frame clones and lacks some. The table includes under 95,000 clones, approximately 81% detected once. Specimen: peripheral blood, collected after recovery from COVID-19. The receptors derive from a human donor who had recovered from COVID-19.

J is TRBJ1-1 and V is TRBV9; TRBD1 agrees at 8 bases. The germline CDR1 and CDR2 sequences are SGDLS and YYNGEE. The CDR3 sequence is 18 residues long. Trimming took 2 bases from V and 4 from J; bases not matched to a gene: 16. CDR3 residues: CASSVHRQGRPRVTEAFF. In DNA form, the CDR3 reads TGTGCCAGCAGCGTCCATCGACAGGGGAGGCCTAGGGTCACTGAAGCTTTCTTT.

This sequence joins TRBV6-5 and TRBJ2-1; 9 bases map to TRBD2. J lost 5 bases, V lost 5 bases, and 7 bases had no gene match. The length of the CDR3 is 15 residues. Germline CDR1 MNHEY, CDR2 SVGAGI. In DNA, the CDR3 is TGTGCCAGCAGTCGACTAGCGGAGATTGACAATGAGCAGTTCTTC. It encodes CASSRLAEIDNEQFF.

The J gene is TRBJ2-3, the V gene TRBV19, with no clear D. The CDR3 covers 12 residues. V dropped 6 bases and J dropped 2 bases, with 6 bases sitting between them. Per the germline V gene, CDR1 is LNHDA and CDR2 is SQIVND (reference sequence). In DNA form, the CDR3 reads TGTGCCAGTAGGGGGAACACAGATACGCAGTATTTT. This sequence encodes CASRGNTDTQYF.

This rearrangement joins TRBV7-9 to TRBJ2-1; 8 nucleotides line up with TRBD2. CDR3 size: 16 residues. Germline loops: CDR1 SEHNR, CDR2 FQNEAQ (reference sequence). V dropped 11 bases and J dropped 0; count of bases not matched to a gene: 12. CDR3 DNA sequence: TGTGCCTCTTTAGCGGGAATCCGGCGCTCCTACAATGAGCAGTTCTTC. Amino acids: CASLAGIRRSYNEQFF.

The chain carries TRBV27 and TRBJ2-3; 8 bases agree with TRBD2. This CDR3 contains 15 residues. CDR1 and CDR2 (germline): MNHEY, SMNVEV (reference sequence). J lost 6 bases, V lost 2 bases, and 7 bases had no gene match. The CDR3 DNA reads TGTGCCAGCAGTTTAGCGGGAGGTCACGGGGATACGCAGTATTTT. It yields the protein CASSLAGGHGDTQYF.

The V gene is TRBV21-1, the J gene TRBJ2-1; TRBD2, the D gene given by the table, was not confirmed from the DNA. TRBV21-1 is reported as a pseudogene. The CDR3 length is 14 residues. CDR3 sequence (DNA): TGTGCCAGGGGCCGGACTAGCGGGATCTATGAGCAGTTCTTC. Translated, it gives CARGRTSGIYEQFF.

The genes are TRBV7-8 and TRBJ1-5; D not resolved. The CDR3 sequence is 16 residues long. Germline V CDR1 and CDR2: SGHVS, FQNEAQ. The V end lost 0 bases, the J end lost 1 base, and 10 bases lay between the germline ends. In DNA, the CDR3 is TGTGCCAGCAGCTTAGCCGGGGTCGCCAGCAATCAGCCCCAGCATTTT. This sequence encodes CASSLAGVASNQPQHF.

The chain uses TRBV15 and TRBJ2-7; weak D call: TRBD1 (6 bases). The V gene's germline CDR1 is LNHNV and CDR2 YYDKDF (reference sequence). This CDR3 contains 16 residues. V lost 1 base to trimming and J lost 4 bases, with 17 bases between them. As DNA, the CDR3 is TGTGCCACCAGCAGAGCCGGGGTCAGGGGTTTGTACGAGCAGTACTTC. The encoded protein is CATSRAGVRGLYEQYF.

The J gene is TRBJ2-3, the V gene TRBV21-1; the D segment call TRBD2 is taken from the table without a DNA check. TRBV21-1 is a pseudogene segment. CDR3 length equals 19 residues. The CDR3 spells CASSKGPPFGGKDRDTQYF. CDR3 coding DNA: TGTGCCAGCAGCAAAGGCCCACCCTTTGGGGGGAAGGATCGGGATACGCAGTATTTT.

This clone has more than one count but fewer than ten. The chain employs TRBV24-1 and TRBJ2-3, with D maybe TRBD1 (7 bases). V shed 2 bases and J shed 2 bases, with 13 bases lying between them. This CDR3 contains 16 residues. Per the germline V gene, CDR1 is KGHDR and CDR2 is SFDVKD. CDR3 sequence reads: CATSDSRQGLTDTQYF. The CDR3 DNA reads TGTGCCACCAGTGATTCCCGACAGGGACTCACAGATACGCAGTATTTT.